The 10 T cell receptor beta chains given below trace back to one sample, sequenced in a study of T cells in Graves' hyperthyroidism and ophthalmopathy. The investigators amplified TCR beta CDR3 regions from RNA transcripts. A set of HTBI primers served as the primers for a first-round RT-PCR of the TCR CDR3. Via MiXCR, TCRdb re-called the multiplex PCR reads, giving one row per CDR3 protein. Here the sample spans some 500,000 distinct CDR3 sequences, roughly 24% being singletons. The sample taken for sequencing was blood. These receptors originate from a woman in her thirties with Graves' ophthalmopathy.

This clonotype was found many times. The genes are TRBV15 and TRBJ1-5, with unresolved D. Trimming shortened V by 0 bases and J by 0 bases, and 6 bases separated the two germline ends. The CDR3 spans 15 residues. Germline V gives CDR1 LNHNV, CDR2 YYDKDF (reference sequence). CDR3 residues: CATSRDRDSNQPQHF. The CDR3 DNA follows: TGTGCCACCAGCAGAGATCGGGATAGCAATCAGCCCCAGCATTTT.

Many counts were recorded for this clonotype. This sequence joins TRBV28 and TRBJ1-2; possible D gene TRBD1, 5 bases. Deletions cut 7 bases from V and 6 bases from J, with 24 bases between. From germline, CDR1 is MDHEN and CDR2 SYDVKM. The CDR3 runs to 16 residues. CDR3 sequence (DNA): TGTGCCAGCACCGAGGGCGGCAGTGAGATGGGGCATGGCTACACCTTC. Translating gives CASTEGGSEMGHGYTF.

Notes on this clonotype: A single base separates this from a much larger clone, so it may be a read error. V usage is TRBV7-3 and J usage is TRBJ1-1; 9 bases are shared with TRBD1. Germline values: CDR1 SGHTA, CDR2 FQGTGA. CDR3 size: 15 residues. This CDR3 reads CASSSSTGGDTEACF. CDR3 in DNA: TGTGCCAGCAGCTCGTCGACAGGGGGGGACACTGAAGCTTGCTTT.

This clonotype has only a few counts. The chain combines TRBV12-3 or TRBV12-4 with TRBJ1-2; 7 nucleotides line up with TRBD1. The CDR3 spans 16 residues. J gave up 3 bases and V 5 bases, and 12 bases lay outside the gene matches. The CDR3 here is CASSLVGGAEYYGYTF. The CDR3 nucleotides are TGTGCCAGCAGTCTAGTAGGGGGCGCGGAGTACTATGGCTACACCTTC.

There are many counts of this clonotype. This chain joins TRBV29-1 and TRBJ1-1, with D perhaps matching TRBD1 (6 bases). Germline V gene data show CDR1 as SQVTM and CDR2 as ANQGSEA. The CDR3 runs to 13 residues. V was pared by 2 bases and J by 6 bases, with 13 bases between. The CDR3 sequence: CSVEIAAGAEAFF. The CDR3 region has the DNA TGCAGCGTTGAAATTGCGGCAGGGGCTGAAGCTTTCTTT.

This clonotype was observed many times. In nucleotides, the CDR3 is TGTGCCAGCAGTGATTCTAGCGGGCCGAACACCGGGGAGCTGTTTTTT. Its translation is CASSDSSGPNTGELFF. The rearrangement joins TRBV2 to TRBJ2-2, with 8 bases lining up with TRBD2. Germline loops: CDR1 SNHLY, CDR2 FYNNEI. Trimming cost V 3 bases and J 0 bases; bases outside gene matches: 3. The CDR3 contains 16 residues.

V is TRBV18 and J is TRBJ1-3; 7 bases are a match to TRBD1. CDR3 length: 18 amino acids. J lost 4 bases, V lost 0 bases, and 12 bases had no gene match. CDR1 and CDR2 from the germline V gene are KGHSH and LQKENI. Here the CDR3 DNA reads TGTGCCAGCTCACCACCCGGGACAGTCGGCAGTGGCGGAAACACCATATATTTT. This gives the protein CASSPPGTVGSGGNTIYF.

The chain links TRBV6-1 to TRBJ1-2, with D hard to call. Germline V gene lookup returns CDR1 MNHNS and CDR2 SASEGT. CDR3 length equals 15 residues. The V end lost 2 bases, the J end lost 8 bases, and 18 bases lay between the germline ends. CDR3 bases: TGTGCCAGCAGTGAATTCGCAGGAGCCTACAAGGGCTACACCTTC. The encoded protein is CASSEFAGAYKGYTF.

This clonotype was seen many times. CDR3 region: CASRSTAYEQYF. The CDR3 DNA reads as TGTGCCAGCAGATCTACAGCCTACGAGCAGTACTTC. This chain links TRBV12-3 or TRBV12-4 with TRBJ2-7; D is undetermined. The CDR3 runs 12 residues. V was trimmed by 6 bases and J by 2 bases, leaving 8 bases between them.

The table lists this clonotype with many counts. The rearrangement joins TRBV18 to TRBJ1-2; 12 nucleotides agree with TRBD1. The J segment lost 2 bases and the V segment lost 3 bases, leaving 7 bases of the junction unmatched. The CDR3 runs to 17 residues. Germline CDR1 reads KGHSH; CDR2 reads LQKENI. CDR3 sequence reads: CASSPWDRGQINYGYTF. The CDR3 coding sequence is TGTGCCAGCTCACCCTGGGACAGGGGGCAAATAAACTATGGCTACACCTTC.